Listed here is a single TCR beta chain. Here immunoSEQ multiplex PCR was the method, and the copy in TCRdb shows in-frame clones only, minus some. The sample contains 70,000 or so clones, roughly three quarters of which appear only once. The entry originates in a study of blood T cell repertoires in COVID-19. Turning to the study itself: There were acute and convalescent COVID-19 samples, and they came from the United States, Italy and Spain. T cells, B-cell-depleted T cells, or PBMCs supplied cDNA or gDNA.

Trimming cost V 5 bases and J 0 bases, with 13 bases left between them. The CDR3 has 16 amino acids. Germline V gene sequence: CDR1 SEHNR, CDR2 FQNEAQ (reference sequence). This receptor was taken from an older man with acute or convalescent COVID-19. The rearrangement uses TRBV7-9 and TRBJ1-4, with D possibly being TRBD1 (5 bases). Sequences were obtained from peripheral blood. The chain's CDR3 is CASSPDRASTNEKLFF. The CDR3 DNA follows: TGTGCCAGCAGCCCCGACAGAGCCTCAACTAATGAAAAACTGTTTTTT. Drawing the rest from reference TRBV7-9 and TRBJ1-4, the complete variable domain is DTGVSQNPRHKITKRGQNVTFRCDPISEHNRLYWYRQTLGQGPEFLTYFQNEAQLEKSRLLSDRFSAERPKGSFSTLEIQRTEQGDSAMYLCASSPDRASTNEKLFFGSGTQLSVL.